This entry is about one T cell receptor (beta chain). Its specificity is unknown. At one boundary the junction diverges from the germline segment, which might be a read error. This CDR3 is 10 amino acids long. Germline V lookup: CDR1 SQVTM, CDR2 ANQGSEA. The protocol was immunoSEQ multiplex PCR, while the TCRdb copy is restricted to in-frame clones and leaves out a portion. The sample holds around 80,000 clones, 85% to 90% seen once. The entry originates in a study of a mutant IDH1 vaccine in newly diagnosed glioma. Time point here: week 23, last vaccination. Mutant IDH1 20-mer peptide, at 300 ug, made up each vaccine dose, with topical imiquimod.

The V gene is TRBV29-1, the J gene TRBJ1-1; D is ambiguous. This sample comprised PBMCs, obtained from a glioma patient whose treatment included an IDH1 peptide vaccine. The receptor comes from a woman aged 45-59 years with glioma. The CDR3 coding sequence is TGCAGCGTCGAAGGGAGTGAAGCTTTCTTT. It yields the protein CSVEGSEAFF.